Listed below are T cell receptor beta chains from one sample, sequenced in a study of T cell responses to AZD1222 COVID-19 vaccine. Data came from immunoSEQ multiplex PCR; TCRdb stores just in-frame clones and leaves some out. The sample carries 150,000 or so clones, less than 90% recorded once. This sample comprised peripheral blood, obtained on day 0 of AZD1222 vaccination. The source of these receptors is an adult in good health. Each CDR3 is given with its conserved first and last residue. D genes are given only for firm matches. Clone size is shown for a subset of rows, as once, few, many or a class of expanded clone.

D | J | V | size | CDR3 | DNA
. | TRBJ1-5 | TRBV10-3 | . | CAIRVSEGQPQHF | TGTGCCATCAGGGTCTCCGAGGGGCAGCCCCAGCATTTT
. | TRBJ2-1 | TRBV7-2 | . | CASSLAGAGVYNEQFF | TGTGCCAGCAGCTTAGCGGGGGCGGGGGTCTACAATGAGCAGTTCTTC
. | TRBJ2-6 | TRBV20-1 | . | CSASTPVGASGANVLTF | TGCAGTGCTAGTACCCCAGTAGGGGCCTCTGGGGCCAACGTCCTGACTTTC
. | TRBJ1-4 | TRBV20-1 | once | CSASTSEKLFF | TGCAGTGCTAGTACAAGCGAAAAACTGTTTTTT
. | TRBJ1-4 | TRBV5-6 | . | CASSLGSRWEKLFF | TGTGCCAGCAGCTTGGGTTCCCGGTGGGAAAAACTGTTTTTT
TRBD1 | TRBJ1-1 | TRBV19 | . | CASSILRQGGMRAEAFF | TGTGCCAGTAGTATTTTGAGGCAGGGGGGTATGCGCGCTGAAGCTTTCTTT
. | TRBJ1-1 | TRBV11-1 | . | CASSSRVGDTEAFF | TGTGCCAGCAGCTCCCGAGTTGGAGACACTGAAGCTTTCTTT
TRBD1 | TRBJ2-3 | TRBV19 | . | CASRGQGTDTQYF | TGTGCCAGTCGCGGACAGGGCACAGATACGCAGTATTTT
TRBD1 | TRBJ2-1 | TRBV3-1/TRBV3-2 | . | CASSHWDRGINEQFF | TGTGCCAGCAGCCATTGGGACAGGGGGATTAATGAGCAGTTCTTC
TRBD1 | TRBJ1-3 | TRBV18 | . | CASSPDRAGNTIYF | TGTGCCAGCTCACCAGACAGGGCTGGAAACACCATATATTTT
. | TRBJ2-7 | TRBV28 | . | CASSLKGLHEQYF | TGTGCCAGCAGTTTGAAGGGTCTACACGAGCAGTACTTC
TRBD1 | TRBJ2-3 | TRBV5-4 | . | CASRWTGVGTDTQYF | TGTGCCAGCAGGTGGACAGGGGTGGGCACAGATACGCAGTATTTT
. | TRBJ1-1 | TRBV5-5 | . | CASQAGGIDEAFF | TGTGCCAGCCAAGCCGGGGGGATTGATGAAGCTTTCTTT
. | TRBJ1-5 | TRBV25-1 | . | CALRRTFNQPQHF | TGTGCCCTGCGACGGACATTCAATCAGCCCCAGCATTTT
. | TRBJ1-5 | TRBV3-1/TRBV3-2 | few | CASSQEHVYQPQHF | TGTGCCAGCAGCCAAGAGCACGTATATCAGCCCCAGCATTTT
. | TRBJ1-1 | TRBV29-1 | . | CSVEEGGRGTEAFF | TGCAGCGTTGAAGAGGGAGGCAGGGGCACTGAAGCTTTCTTT
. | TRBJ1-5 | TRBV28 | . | CASTYATGGNQPQHF | TGTGCCAGCACCTACGCTACGGGGGGCAATCAGCCCCAGCATTTT
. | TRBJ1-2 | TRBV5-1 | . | CASSLVSQGYGYTF | TGCGCCAGCAGCTTGGTCAGCCAGGGGTATGGCTACACCTTC
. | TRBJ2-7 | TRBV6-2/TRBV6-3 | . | CASSHKYEQYF | TGTGCCAGCAGTCATAAGTACGAGCAGTACTTC
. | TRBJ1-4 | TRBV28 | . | CASSSFESGGDEKLFF | TGTGCCAGCAGTTCATTTGAATCGGGGGGAGACGAAAAACTGTTTTTT
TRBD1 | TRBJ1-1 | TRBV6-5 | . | CASSYSYRDREAFF | TGTGCCAGCAGTTACTCTTACCGGGACAGAGAAGCTTTCTTT
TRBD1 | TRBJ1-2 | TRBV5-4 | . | CASSIGTGGRYGYTF | TGTGCCAGCAGCATAGGGACAGGGGGCAGGTATGGCTACACCTTC
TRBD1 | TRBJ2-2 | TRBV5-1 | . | CASRRDRGYAGELFF | TGCGCCAGCAGGCGGGACAGGGGTTACGCCGGGGAGCTGTTTTTT
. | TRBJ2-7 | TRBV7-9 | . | CASSMTGKVQYF | TGTGCCAGCAGCATGACCGGTAAAGTGCAGTACTTC
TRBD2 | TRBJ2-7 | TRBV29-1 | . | CSVRLAGEHEQYF | TGCAGCGTCCGACTAGCGGGGGAGCACGAGCAGTACTTC
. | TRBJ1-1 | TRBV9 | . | CASSVTLNTEAFF | TGTGCCAGCAGCGTAACCCTGAACACTGAAGCTTTCTTT
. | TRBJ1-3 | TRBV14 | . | CASRSLLGTIYF | TGTGCCAGCAGGTCACTGTTGGGCACCATATATTTT
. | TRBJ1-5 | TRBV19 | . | CASRGDTLGNQPQHF | TGTGCCAGTAGGGGGGACACTCTGGGCAATCAGCCCCAGCATTTT
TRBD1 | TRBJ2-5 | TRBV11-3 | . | CASSPGTGDETQYF | TGTGCCAGCAGCCCGGGGACAGGGGATGAGACCCAGTACTTC
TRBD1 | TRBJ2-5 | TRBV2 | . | CASREQGYQETQYF | TGTGCCAGCAGGGAACAGGGGTACCAAGAGACCCAGTACTTC
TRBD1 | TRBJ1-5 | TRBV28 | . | CASSFPGGDQPQHF | TGTGCCAGCAGTTTTCCAGGGGGCGATCAGCCCCAGCATTTT
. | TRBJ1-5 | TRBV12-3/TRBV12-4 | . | CASSLDGGEPQHF | TGTGCCAGCAGTTTAGACGGAGGGGAGCCCCAGCATTTT
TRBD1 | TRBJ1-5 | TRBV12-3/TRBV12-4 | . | CASSSTGLQPQHF | TGTGCCAGCAGTTCGACAGGGCTTCAGCCCCAGCATTTT
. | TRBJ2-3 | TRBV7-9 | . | CASGVYTQYF | TGTGCCAGCGGTGTTTATACGCAGTATTTT
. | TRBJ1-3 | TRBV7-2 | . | CASSPPQGLSGNTIYF | TGTGCCAGCAGCCCCCCCCAGGGGCTCTCTGGAAACACCATATATTTT
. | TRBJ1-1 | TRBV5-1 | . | CASSLGGMGTEAFF | TGCGCCAGCAGCTTGGGGGGCATGGGCACTGAAGCTTTCTTT